This T cell receptor beta chain was identified in a study of cytomegalovirus exposure and HLA in healthy donors. Study conclusions and caveats: In vitro assays verified that a few CMV-associated chains recognized CMV antigens specifically. An assumption of roughly uniform sequencing depth across donors underlay the presence/absence analyses.

Germline-derived CDR1 and CDR2 are MNHEY and SMNVEV (reference sequence). The length of the CDR3 is 11 residues. V lost 3 bases to trimming and J lost 3 bases, with 3 bases between them. Vbeta (60) and Jbeta (13) primers were used in the PCR. Original analysis: Unique TCR beta chains numbered approximately 80 million in a later analysis, with roughly 11 million shared. Generated by immunoSEQ multiplex PCR, the TCRdb table keeps only in-frame clones and is missing some. V and J calls and clone size come straight from that table; D and trimming were deduced from the DNA. The sample records about 160,000 clones, roughly 80% being singletons. As regards this clone: Its antigen remains unidentified.

The chain joins TRBV27 to TRBJ2-7, with unresolved D. Input material: PBMCs. This clonotype was obtained from a female donor in good health and CMV-seronegative. CDR3 in DNA: TGTGCCAGCAGTTTTTACTACGAGCAGTACTTC. Translation gives CASSFYYEQYF.